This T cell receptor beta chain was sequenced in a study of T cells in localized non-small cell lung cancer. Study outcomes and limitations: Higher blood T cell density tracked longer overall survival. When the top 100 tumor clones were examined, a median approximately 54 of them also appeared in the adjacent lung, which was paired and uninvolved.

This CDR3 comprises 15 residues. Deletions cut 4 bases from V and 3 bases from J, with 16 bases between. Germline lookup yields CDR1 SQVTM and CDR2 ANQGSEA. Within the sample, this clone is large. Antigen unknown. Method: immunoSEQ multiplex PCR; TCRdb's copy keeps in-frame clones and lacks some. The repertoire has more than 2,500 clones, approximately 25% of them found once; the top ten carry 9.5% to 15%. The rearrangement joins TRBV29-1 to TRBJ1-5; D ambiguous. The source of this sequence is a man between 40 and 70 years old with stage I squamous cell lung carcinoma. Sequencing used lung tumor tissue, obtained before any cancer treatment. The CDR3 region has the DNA TGCAGCGTTGGGGGAACGGGCGGTCCCAATCAGCCCCAGCATTTT. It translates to CSVGGTGGPNQPQHF.